These 27 T cell receptor beta chains originate from one sample sequenced in a study of T cells in Graves' hyperthyroidism and ophthalmopathy. Amplified regions were TCR beta CDR3 sequences from RNA transcripts. HTBI primers were the set used in a first-round RT-PCR of the TCR CDR3. TCRdb ran MiXCR on the multiplex PCR reads and lists one entry per CDR3 protein. The sample includes about 340,000 distinct CDR3 sequences, under 25% of them seen just once. Sequences were obtained from blood. These receptors all stem from a woman in her forties or fifties with Graves' hyperthyroidism.

This clonotype was recorded at least ten times. The chain recombines TRBV7-3 with TRBJ2-5, with 8 bases identical to TRBD1. Germline V gene data show CDR1 as SGHTA and CDR2 as FQGTGA. The V segment lost 3 bases and the J segment 4 bases; nucleotides outside the gene matches: 1. CDR3 length: 13 amino acids. The CDR3 DNA sequence: TGTGCCAGCAGCTTCGGACAGGGAGAGACCCAGTACTTC. Protein sequence: CASSFGQGETQYF. The whole variable domain, filled in from reference TRBV7-3 and TRBJ2-5, reads GAGVSQTPSNKVTEKGKYVELRCDPISGHTALYWYRQSLGQGPEFLIYFQGTGAADDSGLPNDRFFAVRPEGSVSTLKIQRTERGDSAVYLCASSFGQGETQYFGPGTRLLVL.

Comments on this clonotype: The junction does not match germline at one end; this may be a read error. In DNA form, the CDR3 reads TGTGCCTGCAGTTTACATGTGGGAAACATTCAGTACTTC. This translates into CACSLHVGNIQYF. The V gene is TRBV28, the J gene TRBJ2-4; D is undetermined. Germline CDR1 reads MDHEN; CDR2 reads SYDVKM. The CDR3 consists of 13 residues.

This chain uses TRBV5-6 with TRBJ1-6; D not resolved. Trimming removed 4 bases at V and 10 bases at J, with 18 bases between. This CDR3 has 15 amino acids. Germline loops: CDR1 SGHDT, CDR2 YYEEEE. DNA for the CDR3: TGTGCCAGCAGCAACCGGGCCCATGTAGGGTCACCCCTCCACTTT. This encodes CASSNRAHVGSPLHF.

This clonotype was observed many times. This chain connects TRBV14 to TRBJ2-1, with D possibly being TRBD2 (5 bases). This CDR3 contains 15 residues. Germline V gene sequence: CDR1 SGHDN, CDR2 FVKESK. The V end was cut by 0 bases, the J end by 7 bases, with 13 bases between. In DNA form, the CDR3 reads TGTGCCAGCAGCCAAGATTCGGGATATCGAAATGAGCAGTTCTTC. Translation: CASSQDSGYRNEQFF.

This clonotype was seen ten or more times. The genes are TRBV11-1 and TRBJ1-1, with a possible D match to TRBD1 (5 bases). The CDR3 contains 16 residues. Trimming took off 2 bases at V and 3 bases at J, with 16 bases between the two ends. The germline V gene has CDR1 SGHAT and CDR2 FQDESV (reference sequence). The CDR3 nucleotides are TGTGCCAGCAGCTTATTATTCAGGCCGGGGGACACTGAAGCTTTCTTT. Amino acids: CASSLLFRPGDTEAFF.

This clonotype was detected only a few times. The V and J genes are TRBV6-1 and TRBJ2-1, with 7 bases aligning to TRBD1. CDR1 MNHNS and CDR2 SASEGT come from the germline V gene. The CDR3 has 15 residues. Unmatched junction bases numbered 12, after V lost 10 bases and J lost 3 bases. CDR3 nucleotides: TGTGCCACGCAGGGGGTGGCAGACCTCTACAATGAGCAGTTCTTC. As protein: CATQGVADLYNEQFF.

This clonotype was found a few times. CDR3 nucleotide sequence: TGTGCCAGCAGCCAGGAGTTCATATATGGCTACACCTTC. This gives the protein CASSQEFIYGYTF. This chain uses TRBV3-1 with TRBJ1-2; D uncertain. Germline V gene data show CDR1 as LGHDT and CDR2 as YNNKEL (reference sequence). The length of the CDR3 is 13 residues. V gave up 3 bases and J gave up 5 bases, with 10 bases separating them.

This rearrangement joins TRBV3-1 to TRBJ2-1; 7 nucleotides align to TRBD1. Losses at the gene ends were 1 base for V and 7 bases for J; bases not matched to a gene: 7. The CDR3 contains 15 residues. In germline, CDR1 is LGHDT, CDR2 YNNKEL (reference sequence). CDR3 amino acids: CASSQVGDRVNEQFF. The CDR3 region has the DNA TGTGCCAGCAGCCAAGTAGGGGACAGAGTAAATGAGCAGTTCTTC.

This clonotype was counted many times. The chain carries TRBV20-1 and TRBJ1-1, with 7 bases aligning to TRBD1. The length of the CDR3 is 13 residues. Germline CDR1 is DFQATT and CDR2 is SNEGSKA (reference sequence). With V trimmed by 6 bases and J by 0 bases, 4 bases remained unmatched. The CDR3 here is CSASGQLNTEAFF. The CDR3 DNA is TGCAGTGCCTCGGGACAGCTGAACACTGAAGCTTTCTTT.

This clonotype was counted between two and nine times. The chain links TRBV6-1 to TRBJ2-7; 8 nucleotides match TRBD1. The CDR3 is 15 residues long. Germline CDR1 is MNHNS and CDR2 is SASEGT. V shed 5 bases and J 1 base; nucleotides not matched to a gene: 7. The CDR3 DNA is TGTGCCAGCAGTTCCCGGACAGGGATATCCTACGAGCAGTACTTC. Translated, it gives CASSSRTGISYEQYF.

The table lists this clonotype with many counts. The rearrangement uses TRBV27 and TRBJ1-2, with D unresolved. V was pared by 5 bases and J by 0 bases, with 13 bases between. The CDR3 is made up of 15 amino acids. Germline V CDR1 and CDR2: MNHEY, SMNVEV (reference sequence). CDR3 in amino acids: CASSRVPVTNYGYTF. The CDR3 region has the DNA TGTGCCAGCAGTCGAGTCCCAGTTACTAACTATGGCTACACCTTC.

This clonotype was observed at least ten times. The V and J genes are TRBV7-2 and TRBJ1-2; D gene ambiguous. This CDR3 comprises 15 residues. The germline V gene has CDR1 SGHTA and CDR2 FQGNSA. The V and J ends lost 7 bases and 0 bases respectively, with 15 bases between them. The CDR3 here is CASNRRSGANYGYTF. The CDR3, as DNA: TGTGCCAGCAACCGACGGTCCGGGGCTAACTATGGCTACACCTTC.

The gene calls are TRBV11-1 and TRBJ2-3; no definite D call. This CDR3 is 14 amino acids long. V shed 5 bases and J shed 7 bases, with 16 bases lying between them. Germline V gene data show CDR1 as SGHAT and CDR2 as FQDESV (reference sequence). In DNA form, the CDR3 reads TGTGCCAGCAGCGGACCTTACGACATTCATACGCAGTATTTT. This translates into CASSGPYDIHTQYF.

This clonotype was found many times. This chain joins TRBV6-1 and TRBJ2-2; 9 bases align to TRBD1. J was trimmed by 7 bases and V by 5 bases; bases with no gene match: 5. Per the germline V gene, CDR1 is MNHNS and CDR2 is SASEGT. CDR3 length: 14 amino acids. CDR3 nucleotides: TGTGCCAGCAGTCATACAGGGGGCAGCGGGGAGCTGTTTTTT. Its protein is CASSHTGGSGELFF.

This clonotype was seen more than once but under ten times. The chain's CDR3 is CASSFFSGRAEKNIQYF. Written as DNA, the CDR3 is TGTGCCAGCAGTTTCTTTAGCGGGAGGGCCGAGAAAAACATTCAGTACTTC. The chain recombines TRBV28 with TRBJ2-4; TRBD2 matches 11 bases. CDR1 is MDHEN, CDR2 SYDVKM, per germline. V was clipped by 3 bases and J by 4 bases; unmatched bases: 8. This CDR3 is 17 amino acids long.

The chain links TRBV2 to TRBJ1-5; 9 positions agree with TRBD1. Germline-derived CDR1 and CDR2 are SNHLY and FYNNEI. This CDR3 comprises 15 residues. The trim removed 5 bases at V and 5 bases at J, leaving 7 bases unmatched. The CDR3 loop reads CASSRTGETDQPQHF. The CDR3 DNA reads as TGTGCCAGCAGTCGGACAGGGGAAACGGATCAGCCCCAGCATTTT.

In regard to this clonotype: A junction end diverges from the germline sequence, so it may reflect a read error. The chain uses TRBV4-1 and TRBJ1-5, with a weak D call TRBD1 (6 bases). This CDR3 region has 17 residues. The V gene's germline CDR1 is MGHRA and CDR2 YSYEKL. In nucleotides, the CDR3 is TGCGCCAACAGCCAAGAGGGGACACGCTATAGCAATCAGCCCCAGCATTTT. Protein sequence: CANSQEGTRYSNQPQHF.

In its sample, this clonotype was seen many times. V gene TRBV28 combines with J gene TRBJ1-2; TRBD1 is a possible D gene (6 bases). The V and J ends lost 2 bases and 4 bases respectively, with 11 bases between them. This CDR3 has 14 amino acids. The V gene's germline CDR1 is MDHEN and CDR2 SYDVKM. Here the CDR3 DNA reads TGTGCCAGCAGTTTAGTCAGGGGAATCTATGGCTACACCTTC. Amino acids: CASSLVRGIYGYTF.

The chain employs TRBV5-1 and TRBJ2-1; 7 nucleotides match TRBD2. Germline CDR1 reads SGHRS; CDR2 reads YFSETQ. This CDR3 has 16 amino acids. After removal of 6 bases from V and 8 bases from J, the junction contained 17 bases not matched to a gene. The CDR3 protein is CASTLASGAGSHEQFF. CDR3 coding DNA: TGCGCCAGCACCCTTGCCTCGGGAGCGGGATCCCATGAGCAGTTCTTC.

This clonotype was seen only a few times. This chain links TRBV6-5 with TRBJ1-5, with a possible D match to TRBD1 (6 bases). Germline assignment: CDR1 MNHEY and CDR2 SVGAGI. V was pared by 2 bases and J by 6 bases, with 11 bases between. There are 14 residues in the CDR3. DNA of the CDR3: TGTGCCAGCAGTTACGGGGGGGCGGGTCAGCCCCAGCATTTT. It is translated as CASSYGGAGQPQHF.

This clonotype was seen more than once but under ten times. The chain joins TRBV12-3 or TRBV12-4 to TRBJ2-7; TRBD1 might be the D (5 bases). The germline V and J ends were trimmed by 2 bases and 8 bases, with 13 bases remaining between them. The CDR3 length is 13 residues. In nucleotides, the CDR3 is TGTGCCAGCAGTTTAAAGGGGTCCGGAAAGCAGTACTTC. Translated: CASSLKGSGKQYF.

This clonotype was seen at least ten times. V usage is TRBV10-1 and J usage is TRBJ2-2, with a weak D call TRBD1 (5 bases). Trimming removed 6 bases from V and 1 base from J, with 15 bases in between. The CDR3 sequence is 16 residues long. In germline, CDR1 is WNHNN, CDR2 SYGVQD (reference sequence). In DNA form, the CDR3 reads TGCGCCAGCAGCGGCAGGGCCGACTGGAACACCGGGGAGCTGTTTTTT. It specifies CASSGRADWNTGELFF.

This clonotype was observed many times. The V gene is TRBV24-1, the J gene TRBJ1-2, with TRBD1 as a possible D gene (5 bases). Trimming left V 2 bases short and J 2 bases short, with 8 bases between. Germline V gene data show CDR1 as KGHDR and CDR2 as SFDVKD. The CDR3 extends over 14 amino acids. DNA of the CDR3: TGTGCCACCAGTGATTACGCAGGGAACTATGGCTACACCTTC. Translating gives CATSDYAGNYGYTF.

The gene calls are TRBV12-5 and TRBJ2-3; D remains unclear. This CDR3 comprises 15 residues. V was pared by 1 base and J by 0 bases, with 8 bases between. CDR1 and CDR2 from the germline V gene are LGHNT and FRNRAP. The CDR3 DNA reads TGTGCTAGTGGTTTGGCCAGACCTAGCACAGATACGCAGTATTTT. Amino acid sequence: CASGLARPSTDTQYF.

In its sample, this clonotype was seen many times. CDR3 bases: TGTGCCAGCAGCTTAGCCCGCCGGGACTACGAGCAGTACTTC. Amino acids: CASSLARRDYEQYF. This rearrangement joins TRBV7-2 to TRBJ2-7; TRBD2 is a possible D gene (5 bases). The CDR3 loop spans 14 amino acids. Trimming removed 0 bases at V and 3 bases at J, with 9 bases between. Germline assignment: CDR1 SGHTA and CDR2 FQGNSA.

This clonotype was observed once. The rearrangement joins TRBV5-6 to TRBJ2-5; maybe TRBD2 (6 bases). The CDR3 is 16 residues long. The V and J ends lost 2 bases and 5 bases respectively, with 19 bases between them. The V gene's germline CDR1 is SGHDT and CDR2 YYEEEE. The CDR3 nucleotides are TGTGCCAGCAGCTTACCTTTCGGGGGATCGGTTGAGACCCAGTACTTC. The encoded protein is CASSLPFGGSVETQYF.

This clonotype appeared a few times. The rearrangement joins TRBV13 to TRBJ2-7; possibly TRBD1 for D (5 bases). Germline CDR1 is PRHDT and CDR2 is FYEKMQ (reference sequence). The CDR3 is 14 amino acids. The V gene lost 2 bases and the J gene lost 2 bases, with 10 bases spanning the gap. This CDR3 reads CASSLSPGPYEQYF. The CDR3 nucleotides are TGTGCCAGCAGCTTATCCCCAGGGCCCTACGAGCAGTACTTC.